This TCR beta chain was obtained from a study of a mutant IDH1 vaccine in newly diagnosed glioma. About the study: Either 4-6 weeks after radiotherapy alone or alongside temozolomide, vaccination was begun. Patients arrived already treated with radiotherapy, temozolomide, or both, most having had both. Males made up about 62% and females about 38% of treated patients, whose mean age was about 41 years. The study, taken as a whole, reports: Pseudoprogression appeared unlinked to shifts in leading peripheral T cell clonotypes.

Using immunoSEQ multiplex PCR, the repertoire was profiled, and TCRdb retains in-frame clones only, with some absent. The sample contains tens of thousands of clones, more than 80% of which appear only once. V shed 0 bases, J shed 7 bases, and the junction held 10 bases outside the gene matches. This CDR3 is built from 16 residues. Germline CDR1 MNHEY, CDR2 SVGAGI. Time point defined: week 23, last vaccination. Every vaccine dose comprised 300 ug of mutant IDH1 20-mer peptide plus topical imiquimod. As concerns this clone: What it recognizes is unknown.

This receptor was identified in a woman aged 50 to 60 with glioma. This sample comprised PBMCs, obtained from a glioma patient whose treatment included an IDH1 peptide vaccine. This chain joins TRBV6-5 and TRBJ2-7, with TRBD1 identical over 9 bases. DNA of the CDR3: TGTGCCAGCAGTTACTCAAGCGGGACAGGGACTTGGGAGCAGTACTTC. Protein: CASSYSSGTGTWEQYF.